These 28 T cell receptor beta chains originate from one sample sequenced in a study of T cell responses to AZD1222 COVID-19 vaccine. Assay used: immunoSEQ multiplex PCR; TCRdb lists only in-frame clones, some missing. The sample records about 97,000 clones, 80% to 85% being singletons. The source material was peripheral blood, sampled on day 0 of AZD1222 vaccination. These receptors all stem from an adult in good health.

The chain links TRBV28 to TRBJ2-7; 7 bases line up with TRBD2. Per germline, CDR1 MDHEN and CDR2 SYDVKM. Trimming at V came to 7 bases and at J to 6 bases, leaving 12 bases not matched to a gene. The CDR3 loop spans 14 amino acids. DNA for the CDR3: TGTGCCAGCATCTCTACGGGGGGTCCAAGCGAGCAGTACTTC. Protein: CASISTGGPSEQYF.

This rearrangement joins TRBV7-3 to TRBJ2-2; the D gene could be TRBD1 or TRBD2 (5 bases each). Per germline, CDR1 SGHTA and CDR2 FQGTGA. V gave up 2 bases and J gave up 7 bases, with 11 bases separating them. The CDR3 extends over 14 amino acids. The CDR3: CASSLQGVGGELFF. DNA for the CDR3: TGTGCCAGCAGCTTACAGGGAGTTGGCGGGGAGCTGTTTTTT. Looking up the rest from reference TRBV7-3 and TRBJ2-2 gives the full variable domain: GAGVSQTPSNKVTEKGKYVELRCDPISGHTALYWYRQSLGQGPEFLIYFQGTGAADDSGLPNDRFFAVRPEGSVSTLKIQRTERGDSAVYLCASSLQGVGGELFFGEGSRLTVL.

The V gene is TRBV18, the J gene TRBJ2-7, with a weak D call TRBD2 (5 bases). Trimming pared 4 bases from V and 2 bases from J, leaving 9 bases between. The CDR3 has 13 amino acids. CDR1 KGHSH and CDR2 LQKENI come from the germline V gene. CDR3 residues: CASSLGGTYEQYV. In nucleotides, the CDR3 is TGTGCCAGCTCACTAGGAGGAACCTACGAGCAGTACGTC.

The chain combines TRBV24-1 with TRBJ2-1; D call uncertain. V was shortened by 3 bases and J by 5 bases, with 13 bases between the two germline ends. Germline V gene sequence: CDR1 KGHDR, CDR2 SFDVKD. This CDR3 is 15 amino acids long. CDR3: CATSDGFILDNEQFF. CDR3 nucleotide sequence: TGTGCCACCAGTGATGGGTTCATATTAGACAATGAGCAGTTCTTC.

This clone is large (0.1 to 1%) by share. V and J are TRBV2 and TRBJ1-5, with TRBD1 identical over 12 bases. The CDR3 runs 15 residues. V lost 6 bases and J lost 6; bases outside the gene matches: 6. Germline V gene lookup returns CDR1 SNHLY and CDR2 FYNNEI. The CDR3 protein is CASRDGTGGFQPQHF. The CDR3 nucleotides read TGTGCCAGCAGGGATGGGACAGGGGGCTTTCAGCCCCAGCATTTT. Complete variable domain (other parts from reference TRBV2 and TRBJ1-5): EPEVTQTPSHQVTQMGQEVILRCVPISNHLYFYWYRQILGQKVEFLVSFYNNEISEKSEIFDDQFSVERPDGSNFTLKIRSTKLEDSAMYFCASRDGTGGFQPQHFGDGTRLSIL.

The chain carries TRBV11-2 and TRBJ1-3; D is ambiguous. V gave up 6 bases and J gave up 0 bases, with 12 bases separating them. Germline V gene lookup returns CDR1 SGHAT and CDR2 FQNNGV. CDR3 size: 15 residues. CDR3: CASRSIGSSGNTIYF. For the CDR3, the DNA is TGTGCCAGCAGATCCATCGGGAGCTCTGGAAACACCATATATTTT.

This clone appeared a few times. The chain combines TRBV6-5 with TRBJ1-5; D gene ambiguous. Trimming cost V 4 bases and J 3 bases, with 10 bases left between them. CDR1 is MNHEY and CDR2 is SVGAGI in the germline V gene. This CDR3 contains 14 residues. The CDR3 nucleotides read TGTGCCAGCAGTTCGCGAGTCGACAATCAGCCCCAGCATTTT. Amino acid sequence: CASSSRVDNQPQHF.

The chain couples TRBV9 to TRBJ2-3; D gene uncertain. Germline loops: CDR1 SGDLS, CDR2 YYNGEE. This CDR3 comprises 14 residues. Trimming took off 0 bases at V and 1 base at J, with 6 bases between the two ends. DNA for the CDR3: TGTGCCAGCAGCGTAGTGGCGGGCACAGATACGCAGTATTTT. Its translation is CASSVVAGTDTQYF.

The chain recombines TRBV7-8 with TRBJ2-6; D unclear. V lost 0 bases and J 4 bases, leaving 7 bases between the germline ends. CDR3 size: 15 residues. Germline V gene lookup returns CDR1 SGHVS and CDR2 FQNEAQ. The CDR3 DNA reads as TGTGCCAGCAGCTTAGCGAATCCAGGGGCCAACGTCCTGACTTTC. This encodes CASSLANPGANVLTF.

The V call is TRBV20-1, the J call TRBJ1-6, with D unresolved. This CDR3 is 11 amino acids long. Germline loops: CDR1 DFQATT, CDR2 SNEGSKA (reference sequence). Trimming left V 3 bases short and J 10 bases short, with 7 bases between. CDR3 sequence reads: CSASAGSPLHF. The CDR3 DNA reads TGCAGTGCTAGTGCGGGGTCACCCCTCCACTTT.

This rearrangement joins TRBV7-9 to TRBJ1-3, with D hard to call. Deletions cut 5 bases from V and 0 bases from J, with 11 bases between. This CDR3 is 15 amino acids long. In germline, CDR1 is SEHNR, CDR2 FQNEAQ (reference sequence). CDR3 DNA: TGTGCCAGCAGCACCTGGAGCTACTCTGGAAACACCATATATTTT. It translates to CASSTWSYSGNTIYF.

The chain uses TRBV27 and TRBJ2-2, with 8 bases aligning to TRBD2. CDR1 and CDR2 (germline): MNHEY, SMNVEV (reference sequence). V lost 3 bases, J lost 9 bases, and 9 bases stayed unmatched. This CDR3 has 15 residues. The CDR3 coding sequence is TGTGCCAGCAGTTTGAGCGGGAGCATCTCAAGGGAGCTGTTTTTT. This translates into CASSLSGSISRELFF.

The V call is TRBV5-1, the J call TRBJ1-2; 7 bases fit TRBD1. The germline CDR1 and CDR2 sequences are SGHRS and YFSETQ. This CDR3 comprises 13 residues. V was pared by 3 bases and J by 4 bases, with 3 bases of the junction left unmatched. CDR3 amino acids: CASSSGQSYGYTF. The CDR3 DNA reads as TGCGCCAGCAGCTCGGGACAGAGCTATGGCTACACCTTC.

The chain has TRBV5-1 and TRBJ1-1, with TRBD1 as a possible D gene (5 bases). The germline V and J ends were trimmed by 7 bases and 1 base, with 11 bases remaining between them. Germline CDR1 reads SGHRS; CDR2 reads YFSETQ. This CDR3 contains 13 residues. Here the CDR3 reads CASRDQGNTEAFF. The CDR3, as DNA: TGCGCCAGCCGTGATCAGGGGAACACTGAAGCTTTCTTT.

The V and J genes are TRBV7-2 and TRBJ1-2; D unresolved. Germline V gene sequence: CDR1 SGHTA, CDR2 FQGNSA. This CDR3 region has 13 residues. Trimming took off 5 bases at V and 7 bases at J, with 14 bases between the two ends. CDR3: CASSTGPRGGYTF. The CDR3 region has the DNA TGTGCCAGCAGCACCGGACCAAGAGGTGGCTACACCTTC.

This chain links TRBV27 with TRBJ1-4; TRBD1 is a possible D gene (5 bases). Trimming took off 5 bases at V and 4 bases at J, with 17 bases between the two ends. This CDR3 region has 16 residues. Germline V gene lookup returns CDR1 MNHEY and CDR2 SMNVEV (reference sequence). Here the CDR3 reads CASSPFGGGSNEKLFF. CDR3 sequence (DNA): TGTGCCAGCAGTCCCTTCGGGGGAGGGAGTAATGAAAAACTGTTTTTT.

The genes are TRBV12-2 and TRBJ1-5. TRBV12-2 is shown as a pseudogene. The CDR3 contains 16 residues. CDR3 amino acids: CASRVRGDGMGQPQHF. Here the CDR3 DNA reads TGTGCAAGTCGGGTCCGAGGTGATGGTATGGGTCAGCCCCAGCATTTT.

This clone was observed a handful of times. The V and J genes are TRBV6-5 and TRBJ1-1; 8 bases map to TRBD1. Per germline, CDR1 MNHEY and CDR2 SVGAGI. The J segment lost 4 bases and the V segment lost 5 bases, leaving 9 bases of the junction unmatched. CDR3 length: 15 residues. CDR3 amino acids: CASSPNYDRGTEAFF. Written as DNA, the CDR3 is TGTGCCAGCAGTCCCAACTATGACAGGGGCACTGAAGCTTTCTTT.

This clone is deemed large. This chain connects TRBV28 to TRBJ2-1; D is unresolved. This CDR3 comprises 15 residues. The germline V gene encodes CDR1 MDHEN and CDR2 SYDVKM. Trimming pared 1 base from V and 8 bases from J, leaving 15 bases between. CDR3 nucleotide sequence: TGTGCCAGCAGTTTATTAGGCGGAGATTTGTATGAGCAGTTCTTC. As protein: CASSLLGGDLYEQFF.

This chain connects TRBV25-1 to TRBJ1-3, with 7 bases that match TRBD1. CDR1 is MGHDK, CDR2 SYGVNS, per germline. The CDR3 loop spans 15 amino acids. The ends lost 3 bases at V and 4 bases at J; junction bases unmatched: 6. The CDR3 sequence: CASSEYRGVGNTIYF. The CDR3 DNA sequence: TGTGCCAGCAGTGAGTACAGGGGCGTCGGAAACACCATATATTTT.

V and J are TRBV7-8 and TRBJ1-1; D is unresolved. Trimming took 2 bases from V and 3 from J, leaving 7 bases between them. From germline, CDR1 is SGHVS and CDR2 FQNEAQ. This CDR3 has 13 amino acids. This chain's CDR3 is CASSLQEHTEAFF. CDR3 in DNA: TGTGCCAGCAGCTTACAGGAACACACTGAAGCTTTCTTT.

This chain connects TRBV6-1 to TRBJ2-5, with 15 bases that match TRBD2. Per the germline V gene, CDR1 is MNHNS and CDR2 is SASEGT. The CDR3 extends over 16 amino acids. V was pared by 1 base and J by 6 bases, with 3 bases of the junction left unmatched. CDR3 loop: CASSEGTSGGGKTQYF. The CDR3 DNA reads as TGTGCCAGCAGTGAAGGGACTAGCGGGGGGGGCAAGACCCAGTACTTC.

This clone appeared a few times. The genes are TRBV6-5 and TRBJ1-1; D is possibly TRBD1 (5 bases). V dropped 6 bases and J dropped 4 bases, with 15 bases sitting between them. This CDR3 has 14 residues. The germline CDR1 and CDR2 sequences are MNHEY and SVGAGI. The CDR3 loop reads CASSAGGVTTEAFF. CDR3 bases: TGTGCCAGCAGCGCCGGGGGGGTGACCACTGAAGCTTTCTTT.

The rearrangement uses TRBV7-6 and TRBJ2-1; D is ambiguous. The V gene's germline CDR1 is SGHVS and CDR2 FNYEAQ. The germline V and J ends were trimmed by 5 bases and 8 bases, with 13 bases remaining between them. The CDR3 has 13 residues. CDR3 in DNA: TGTGCCAGCAGCCGGGCCCTTGGGGATGAGCAGTTCTTC. Its protein product is CASSRALGDEQFF.

V usage is TRBV6-5 and J usage is TRBJ1-4; 8 positions match TRBD1. The CDR3 consists of 15 residues. The germline CDR1 and CDR2 sequences are MNHEY and SVGAGI. With V trimmed by 5 bases and J by 7 bases, 9 bases remained unmatched. Here the CDR3 DNA reads TGTGCCAGCAGTCTTAACAGGGGGAAGAGTGAAAAACTGTTTTTT. Translated, it gives CASSLNRGKSEKLFF.

The chain couples TRBV6-5 to TRBJ2-5; D perhaps matches TRBD2 (6 bases). CDR1 MNHEY and CDR2 SVGAGI come from the germline V gene. The CDR3 totals 16 residues. V lost 2 bases and J lost 4, with 17 bases in between. The CDR3 sequence: CASSYGGLSSGETQYF. The CDR3 DNA reads as TGTGCCAGCAGTTACGGGGGTCTGAGTAGCGGAGAGACCCAGTACTTC.

The chain combines TRBV18 with TRBJ1-1; D call uncertain. V shed 1 base and J shed 1 base, with 7 bases lying between them. The CDR3 is 14 residues long. The germline V gene has CDR1 KGHSH and CDR2 LQKENI. The CDR3 region has the DNA TGTGCCAGCTCACCACAGGGCGGGAACACTGAAGCTTTCTTT. Its translation is CASSPQGGNTEAFF.

DNA for the CDR3: TGTGCCAGCAGTGAAGTGTCAGGGCGGACCGGGGAGCTGTTTTTT. This codes for CASSEVSGRTGELFF. V usage is TRBV2 and J usage is TRBJ2-2; TRBD1 is a possible D gene (5 bases). Trimming shortened V by 1 base and J by 5 bases, and 11 bases separated the two germline ends. CDR3 length: 15 amino acids. CDR1 is SNHLY and CDR2 is FYNNEI in the germline V gene.